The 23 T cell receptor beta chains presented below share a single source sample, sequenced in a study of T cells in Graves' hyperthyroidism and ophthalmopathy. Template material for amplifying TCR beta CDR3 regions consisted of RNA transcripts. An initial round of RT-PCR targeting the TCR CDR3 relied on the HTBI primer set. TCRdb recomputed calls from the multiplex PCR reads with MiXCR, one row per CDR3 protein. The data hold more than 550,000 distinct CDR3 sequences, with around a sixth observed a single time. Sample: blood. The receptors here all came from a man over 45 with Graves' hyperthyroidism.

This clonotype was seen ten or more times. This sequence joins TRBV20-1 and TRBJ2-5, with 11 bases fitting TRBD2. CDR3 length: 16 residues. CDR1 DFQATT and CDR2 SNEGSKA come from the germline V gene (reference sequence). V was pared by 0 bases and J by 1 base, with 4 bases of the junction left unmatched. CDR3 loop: CSAREPGLAAQETQYF. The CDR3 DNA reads TGCAGTGCTAGAGAACCGGGACTAGCGGCCCAAGAGACCCAGTACTTC.

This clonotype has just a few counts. CDR3 DNA: TGTGCCAGCAGTTCCGGACTAGCGGGAGGGGATAATGAGCAGTTCTTC. It encodes CASSSGLAGGDNEQFF. The genes are TRBV28 and TRBJ2-1; 15 nucleotides line up with TRBD2. The V gene's germline CDR1 is MDHEN and CDR2 SYDVKM. The CDR3 has 16 residues. J gave up 7 bases and V 4 bases, and 5 bases lay outside the gene matches.

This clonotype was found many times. Here the CDR3 DNA reads TGTGCCAGCAGAGAAATGGGGCGGGAGGGAAACAATGAGCAGTTCTTC. Translating it yields CASREMGREGNNEQFF. This chain uses TRBV28 with TRBJ2-1; 9 bases match TRBD2. V gave up 6 bases and J gave up 5 bases; unmatched junction bases: 11. The germline CDR1 and CDR2 sequences are MDHEN and SYDVKM. The CDR3 consists of 16 residues.

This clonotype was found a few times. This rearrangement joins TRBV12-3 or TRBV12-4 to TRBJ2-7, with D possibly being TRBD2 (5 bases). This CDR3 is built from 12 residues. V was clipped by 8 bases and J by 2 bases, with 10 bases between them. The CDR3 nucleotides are TGTGCCAGCGGGGAGTCCACCTACGAGCAGTACTTC. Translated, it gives CASGESTYEQYF.

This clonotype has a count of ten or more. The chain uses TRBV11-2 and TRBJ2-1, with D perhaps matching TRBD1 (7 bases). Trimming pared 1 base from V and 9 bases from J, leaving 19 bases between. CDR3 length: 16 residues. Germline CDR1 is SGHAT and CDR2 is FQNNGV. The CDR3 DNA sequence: TGTGCCAGCAGCTTAGTCCAGGGGGGTAAATTGAGTGAGCAGTTCTTC. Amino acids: CASSLVQGGKLSEQFF.

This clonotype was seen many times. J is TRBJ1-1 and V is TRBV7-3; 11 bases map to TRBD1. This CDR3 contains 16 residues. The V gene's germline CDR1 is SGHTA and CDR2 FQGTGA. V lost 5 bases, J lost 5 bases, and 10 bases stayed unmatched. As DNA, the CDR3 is TGTGCCAGCAGCCGTTACCCGGACAGGGGGCAAACTGAAGCTTTCTTT. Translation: CASSRYPDRGQTEAFF.

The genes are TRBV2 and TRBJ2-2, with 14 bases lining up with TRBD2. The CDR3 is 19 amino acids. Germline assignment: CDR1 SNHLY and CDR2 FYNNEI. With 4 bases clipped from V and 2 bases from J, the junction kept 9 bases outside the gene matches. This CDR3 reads CASSVRGLAGDRNTGELFF. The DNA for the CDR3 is TGTGCCAGCAGTGTAAGGGGACTAGCGGGAGACCGTAACACCGGGGAGCTGTTTTTT. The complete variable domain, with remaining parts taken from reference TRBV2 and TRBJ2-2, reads EPEVTQTPSHQVTQMGQEVILRCVPISNHLYFYWYRQILGQKVEFLVSFYNNEISEKSEIFDDQFSVERPDGSNFTLKIRSTKLEDSAMYFCASSVRGLAGDRNTGELFFGEGSRLTVL.

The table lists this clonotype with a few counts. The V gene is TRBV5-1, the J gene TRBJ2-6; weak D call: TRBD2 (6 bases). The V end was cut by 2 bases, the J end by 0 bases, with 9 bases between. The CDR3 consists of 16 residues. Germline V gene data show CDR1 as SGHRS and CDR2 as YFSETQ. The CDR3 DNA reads TGCGCCAGCAGCTTAGGAGGGGTCTCTGGGGCCAACGTCCTGACTTTC. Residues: CASSLGGVSGANVLTF.

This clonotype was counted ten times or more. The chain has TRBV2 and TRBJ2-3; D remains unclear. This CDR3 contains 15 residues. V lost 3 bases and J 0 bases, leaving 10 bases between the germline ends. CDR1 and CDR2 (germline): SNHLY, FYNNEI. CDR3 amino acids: CASSDSQLSTDTQYF. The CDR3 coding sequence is TGTGCCAGCAGTGATTCCCAGCTCAGCACAGATACGCAGTATTTT.

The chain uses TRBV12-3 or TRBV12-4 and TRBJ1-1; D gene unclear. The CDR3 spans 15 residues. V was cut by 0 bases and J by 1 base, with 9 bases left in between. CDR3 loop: CASSLAGTKNTEAFF. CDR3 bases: TGTGCCAGCAGTTTAGCTGGAACTAAGAACACTGAAGCTTTCTTT.

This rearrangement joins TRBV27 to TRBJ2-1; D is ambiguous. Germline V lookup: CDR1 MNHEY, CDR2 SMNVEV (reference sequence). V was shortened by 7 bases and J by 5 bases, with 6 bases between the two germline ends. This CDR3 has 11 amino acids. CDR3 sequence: CASMFNNEQFF. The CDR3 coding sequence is TGTGCCAGCATGTTCAACAATGAGCAGTTCTTC.

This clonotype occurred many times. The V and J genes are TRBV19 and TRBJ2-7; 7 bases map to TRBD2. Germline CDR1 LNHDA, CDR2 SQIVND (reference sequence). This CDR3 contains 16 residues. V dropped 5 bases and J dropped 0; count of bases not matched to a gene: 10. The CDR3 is CASSFGLTGGSYEQYF. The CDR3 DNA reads TGTGCCAGTAGTTTCGGGTTGACGGGAGGCTCCTACGAGCAGTACTTC.

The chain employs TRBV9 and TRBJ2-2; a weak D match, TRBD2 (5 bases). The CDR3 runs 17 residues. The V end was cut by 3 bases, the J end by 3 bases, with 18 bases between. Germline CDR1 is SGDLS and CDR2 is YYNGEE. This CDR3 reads CASSARSLAMYTGELFF. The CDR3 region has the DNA TGTGCCAGCAGCGCCCGGTCCCTAGCTATGTACACCGGGGAGCTGTTTTTT.

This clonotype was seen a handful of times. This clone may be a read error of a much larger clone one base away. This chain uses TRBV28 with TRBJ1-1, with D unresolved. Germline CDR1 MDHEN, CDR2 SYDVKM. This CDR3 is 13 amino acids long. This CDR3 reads CASRTPPRSEASF. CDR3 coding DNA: TGTGCCAGCAGAACCCCCCCCAGGTCTGAAGCTTCCTTT.

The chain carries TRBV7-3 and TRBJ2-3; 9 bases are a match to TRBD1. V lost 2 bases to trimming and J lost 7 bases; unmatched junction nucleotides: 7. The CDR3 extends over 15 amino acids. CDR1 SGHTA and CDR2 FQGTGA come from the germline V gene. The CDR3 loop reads CASSLPGQGTNTQYF. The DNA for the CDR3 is TGTGCCAGCAGCTTACCGGGACAGGGCACTAATACGCAGTATTTT.

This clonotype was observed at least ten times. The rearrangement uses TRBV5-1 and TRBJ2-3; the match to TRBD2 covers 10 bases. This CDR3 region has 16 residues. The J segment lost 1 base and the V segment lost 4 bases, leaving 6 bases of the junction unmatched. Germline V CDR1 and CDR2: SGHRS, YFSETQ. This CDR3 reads CASSTAGTSGTDTQYF. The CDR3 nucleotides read TGCGCCAGCAGCACCGCCGGGACTAGCGGCACAGATACGCAGTATTTT. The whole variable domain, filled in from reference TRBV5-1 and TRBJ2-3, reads KAGVTQTPRYLIKTRGQQVTLSCSPISGHRSVSWYQQTPGQGLQFLFEYFSETQRNKGNFPGRFSGRQFSNSRSEMNVSTLELGDSALYLCASSTAGTSGTDTQYFGPGTRLTVL.

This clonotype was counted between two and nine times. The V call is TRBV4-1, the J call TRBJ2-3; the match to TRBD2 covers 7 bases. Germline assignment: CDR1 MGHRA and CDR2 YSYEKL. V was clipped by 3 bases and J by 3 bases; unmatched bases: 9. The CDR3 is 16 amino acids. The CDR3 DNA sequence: TGCGCCAGCAGCCATACCAGCGGAGCGGGAACAGATACGCAGTATTTT. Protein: CASSHTSGAGTDTQYF.

The DNA for the CDR3 is TGTGCCAGCAGTTTATATCTAGCGGCGAGCACAGATACGCAGTATTTT. This gives the protein CASSLYLAASTDTQYF. The chain joins TRBV28 to TRBJ2-3, with 7 nucleotides matching TRBD2. The CDR3 is 16 residues long. Looked up from germline, CDR1 is MDHEN and CDR2 is SYDVKM. V gave up 1 base and J gave up 0 bases; unmatched junction bases: 4.

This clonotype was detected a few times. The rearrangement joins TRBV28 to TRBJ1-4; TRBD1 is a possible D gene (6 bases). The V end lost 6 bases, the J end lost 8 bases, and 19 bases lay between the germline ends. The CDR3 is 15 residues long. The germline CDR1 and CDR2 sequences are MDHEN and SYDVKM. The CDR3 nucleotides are TGTGCCAGCAGCCCCGCCGGGGGCGAAGGAGAAAAACTGTTTTTT. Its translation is CASSPAGGEGEKLFF.

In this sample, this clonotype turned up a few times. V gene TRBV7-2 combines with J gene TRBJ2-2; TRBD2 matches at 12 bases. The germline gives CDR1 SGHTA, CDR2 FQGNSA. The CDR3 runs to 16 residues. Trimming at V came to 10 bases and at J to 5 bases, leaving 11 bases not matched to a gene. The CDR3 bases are TGTGCCAACAAACAGACTAGCGGGAGACGTACCGGGGAGCTGTTTTTT. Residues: CANKQTSGRRTGELFF.

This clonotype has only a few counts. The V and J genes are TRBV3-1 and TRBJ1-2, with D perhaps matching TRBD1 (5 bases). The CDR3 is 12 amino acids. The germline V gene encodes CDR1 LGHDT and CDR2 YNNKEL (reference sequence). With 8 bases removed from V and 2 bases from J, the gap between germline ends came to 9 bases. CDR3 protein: CASQGKNYGYTF. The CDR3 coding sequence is TGTGCCAGCCAGGGAAAAAACTATGGCTACACCTTC.

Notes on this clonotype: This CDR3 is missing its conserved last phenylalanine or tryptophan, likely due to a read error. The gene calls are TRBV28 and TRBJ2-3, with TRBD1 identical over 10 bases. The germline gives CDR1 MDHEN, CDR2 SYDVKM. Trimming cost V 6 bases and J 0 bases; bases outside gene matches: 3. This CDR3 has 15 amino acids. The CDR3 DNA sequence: TGTGCCAGCAGCACGGGACAGGGGAGCACAGATACGCAGTATTTA. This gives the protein CASSTGQGSTDTQYL.

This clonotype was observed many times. The CDR3 loop reads CASSLARTSGGSYEQYF. CDR3 DNA: TGTGCCAGCAGCTTAGCCAGGACTAGCGGGGGCTCCTACGAGCAGTACTTC. This chain joins TRBV7-2 and TRBJ2-7; TRBD2 aligns across 13 bases. Germline assignment: CDR1 SGHTA and CDR2 FQGNSA. J lost 0 bases, V lost 0 bases, and 2 bases had no gene match. The CDR3 loop spans 17 amino acids.